This TCR beta chain was identified in a study of cytomegalovirus exposure and HLA in healthy donors. Study background: Prior work identified around 100 million unique TCR beta sequences in 190 million or so T cells.

Findings and caveats of the study: Immune exposure information comprised only CMV serostatus.

Notes on this clone: Its target is unknown. The sample has other DNA sequences that encode this CDR3 too.

The junction had 0 bases not matched to a gene; V was cut back by 3 bases and J by 2 bases. Germline V lookup: CDR1 MNHNS, CDR2 SASEGT. The CDR3 contains 14 residues. The PCR contained 60 Vbeta and 13 Jbeta primers. Sequenced by immunoSEQ multiplex PCR; TCRdb stores in-frame clones only, minus some. The top ten clones hold roughly 8.4% of a sample with some 98,000 clones, over 60% of them seen once. This TCR was recovered from a human donor in good health. Sequences were obtained from PBMCs. The chain combines TRBV6-1 with TRBJ2-7; 11 bases match TRBD1. The CDR3 loop reads CASSEGQGAYEQYF. CDR3 in DNA: TGTGCCAGCAGTGAGGGACAGGGGGCCTACGAGCAGTACTTC.